This TCR beta chain was retrieved from a study of early T cells in non-severe SARS-CoV-2 infection. The overall study: Bulk RNA taken from unsorted whole blood was sequenced, leaving chains unpaired.

This clonotype showed up many times. As yet, its antigen is unknown. Researchers attached unique molecular identifiers to individual cDNA molecules. TCRdb re-called the 5' RACE reads with MiXCR, one entry per CDR3 protein. The data show under 85,000 distinct CDR3 sequences, 5% seen once. Study-level findings and limits: Comparison of clonotypes with VDJdb favored anti-spike CD8 responses while missing private and CD4 specificities.

Sequencing used whole blood, obtained at baseline. The sequence was collected from an adult who was a healthcare worker with PCR-confirmed SARS-CoV-2 infection or an uninfected control (not recorded which).

The CDR3 reads CASRLGRPGQGRYSNQPQHF. CDR3 coding DNA: TGTGCCAGCAGACTAGGAAGACCGGGACAGGGCCGTTATAGCAATCAGCCCCAGCATTTT. The chain couples TRBV6-5 to TRBJ1-5; TRBD1 matches at 9 bases. CDR1 is MNHEY, CDR2 SVGAGI, per germline. V was clipped by 6 bases and J by 0 bases; unmatched bases: 18. The CDR3 consists of 20 residues.